Listed below are T cell receptor beta chains from one sample, sequenced in a study of shared clonotypes between healthy human individuals. The protocol was immunoSEQ multiplex PCR, while the TCRdb copy is restricted to in-frame clones and leaves out a portion. The profile shows about 2.1 million clones, 80% to 95% of them singletons. The sequenced sample consisted of naive CD8+ T cells from PBMCs. These receptors came from a man aged 18 to 30 in good health. Some clones in this sample may be carry-over from other donors' samples. The CDR3 runs from the conserved cysteine through the conserved F or W. D genes are given only for firm matches. Size is omitted from some rows. Given values are once, few, many or a class for expanded clones.

d_gene,j_gene,len,abundance,v_gene,CDR3nt,CDR3aa
-,TRBJ2-7,16,-,TRBV28,TGTGCCAGCAGTTCTAAGAGAGGCCGGGGATCCTACGAGCAGTACTTC,CASSSKRGRGSYEQYF
-,TRBJ2-4,15,-,TRBV7-8,TGTGCCAGCAGCTTAGCGTCAGGGATTATGGACATTCAGTACTTC,CASSLASGIMDIQYF
TRBD2,TRBJ2-2,18,-,TRBV7-3,TGTGCCAGCAGCTTAGTAAGACTAGCGGGAGCTGGGGCCGGGGAGCTGTTTTTT,CASSLVRLAGAGAGELFF
TRBD1,TRBJ2-1,15,-,TRBV7-9,TGTGCCAGCAGCTTCCGGGACAGGGGTATCAATGAGCAGTTCTTC,CASSFRDRGINEQFF
-,TRBJ2-7,13,-,TRBV7-9,TGTGCCAGCAGAGGTTTACAGGGTGGGGAGCAGTACTTC,CASRGLQGGEQYF
-,TRBJ1-2,16,-,TRBV13,TGTGCCAGCAGCTTAGCGACTATAAGAGCTAACTATGGCTACACCTTC,CASSLATIRANYGYTF
TRBD1,TRBJ1-5,12,-,TRBV5-6,TGTGCCAGCAGCTTGTCAGGGGGGGTCTGGCATTTT,CASSLSGGVWHF
-,TRBJ2-7,15,-,TRBV15,TGTGCCACCAGCAGTCTCGGCGGGATCGCACACGAGCAGTACTTC,CATSSLGGIAHEQYF
TRBD2,TRBJ2-1,15,-,TRBV9,TGTGCCAGCAACCCCGGGACTAGCGGTCCCAATGAGCAGTTCTTC,CASNPGTSGPNEQFF
-,TRBJ1-1,14,-,TRBV5-4,TGTGCCAGCAGCTTGGGACGCTCGAACACTGAAGCTTTCTTT,CASSLGRSNTEAFF
TRBD1,TRBJ2-5,14,once,TRBV6-6,TGTGCCAGCAGTCCGGACAGGGGGCATGGGACCCAGTACTTC,CASSPDRGHGTQYF
TRBD1,TRBJ2-7,13,-,TRBV28,TGTGCCAGCAACCAAGACAGGGGCCACGAGCAGTACTTC,CASNQDRGHEQYF
-,TRBJ2-6,17,-,TRBV7-9,TGTGCCAGCAGCTTGCCGGAGGTAGTACTCGGGGCCAACGTCCTGACTTTC,CASSLPEVVLGANVLTF
-,TRBJ1-5,13,few,TRBV14,TGTGCCAGCAGCCAAGGGGGGACTCAGCCCCAGCATTTT,CASSQGGTQPQHF
-,TRBJ1-2,14,-,TRBV27,TGTGCCAGCGGGGCCGGGGGACTTCTCTATGGCTACACCTTC,CASGAGGLLYGYTF
-,TRBJ2-1,12,-,TRBV7-2,TGTGCCAGCAGCTCCACAGAAAGAGGGGAGTTCTTC,CASSSTERGEFF
-,TRBJ1-1,12,-,TRBV27,TGTGCCAGCAGTCCGTCCTACACTGAAGCTTTCTTT,CASSPSYTEAFF
TRBD2,TRBJ2-3,16,once,TRBV6-5,TGTGCCAGCAGTTACTCAGAAGCGGGAGGTCCAGATACGCAGTATTTT,CASSYSEAGGPDTQYF
-,TRBJ2-7,10,-,TRBV4-1,TGCGCCAGCAGCCAAGATGTGCAGTACTTC,CASSQDVQYF
-,TRBJ2-4,13,-,TRBV4-2,TGTGCCAGCAGTCAGCCCCTCGAGAACATTCAGTACTTC,CASSQPLENIQYF
TRBD1,TRBJ1-5,15,once,TRBV19,TGTGCCAGTAGTGTCACAGGGGATAGCAATCAGCCCCAGCATTTT,CASSVTGDSNQPQHF
-,TRBJ2-7,15,-,TRBV7-6,TGTGCCAGCACCATAAGTCCAGGGAAAGCCTACGAGCAGTACTTC,CASTISPGKAYEQYF
TRBD2,TRBJ2-2,19,-,TRBV11-3,TGTGCCAGCAGCTCCCTAGGACTAGCGGGAGGGGGGAACACCGGGGAGCTGTTTTTT,CASSSLGLAGGGNTGELFF
-,TRBJ1-1,11,-,TRBV29-1,TGCAGCGTTTTATCGGGACCTGAAGCTTTCTTT,CSVLSGPEAFF
TRBD2,TRBJ2-3,18,-,TRBV27,TGTGCCAGCAGAACCGGAGTGACTAGCGGACGATCCACAGATACGCAGTATTTT,CASRTGVTSGRSTDTQYF
-,TRBJ2-5,17,-,TRBV5-1,TGCGCCAGCAGCTTGGATGGTAGTAGCGGCTTCCAAGAGACCCAGTACTTC,CASSLDGSSGFQETQYF
-,TRBJ2-7,14,few,TRBV7-9,TGTGCCAGCAGCTTATTCGGGTTCTCCTACGAGCAGTACTTC,CASSLFGFSYEQYF
TRBD1,TRBJ1-1,14,-,TRBV28,TGTGCCAGCAGCCCCAGGGGGCGCTGGACTGAAGCTTTCTTT,CASSPRGRWTEAFF
TRBD1,TRBJ2-7,15,-,TRBV28,TGTGCCAGCAGCCATGGACAGGGGGATTTCTACGAGCAGTACTTC,CASSHGQGDFYEQYF
TRBD2,TRBJ2-5,18,-,TRBV4-1,TGCGCCAGCAGCCAAGGGGCTAGCGGGACTAGGTACCAAGAGACCCAGTACTTC,CASSQGASGTRYQETQYF
TRBD2,TRBJ2-7,16,-,TRBV11-2,TGTGCCAGCAGCTTAGGGACTAGCGGCCTCACCTACGAGCAGTACTTC,CASSLGTSGLTYEQYF
TRBD1,TRBJ1-1,13,-,TRBV28,TGTGCCAGCCGCTTAGACAGGGACACTGAAGCTTTCTTT,CASRLDRDTEAFF
TRBD1,TRBJ2-2,15,-,TRBV5-4,TGTGCCAGCAGCCCCTGGACAGGCAGCACCGGGGAGCTGTTTTTT,CASSPWTGSTGELFF
-,TRBJ2-3,16,-,TRBV5-1,TGCGCCAGCAGCTTGAAAGATCCAGAGGGCACAGATACGCAGTATTTT,CASSLKDPEGTDTQYF
-,TRBJ1-1,12,few,TRBV7-8,TGTGCCAGCAGCGGTCCGAGGACTGAAGCTTTCTTT,CASSGPRTEAFF
TRBD2,TRBJ2-2,16,-,TRBV5-1,TGCGCCAGCAGCGCGAGGACTAGCGGATCCATCGGGGAGCTGTTTTTT,CASSARTSGSIGELFF
TRBD2,TRBJ2-5,17,-,TRBV19,TGTGCCAGTAGTATGGACGGAGCGCGGGAGACGGGAGAGACCCAGTACTTC,CASSMDGARETGETQYF
TRBD1,TRBJ1-5,16,once,TRBV9,TGTGCCAGCAGCGGAGTGGAGGACAGGGGGGTTCAGCCCCAGCATTTT,CASSGVEDRGVQPQHF
-,TRBJ2-2,15,-,TRBV7-3,TGTGCCAGCAGCTTAATGGCTAGCGCCGACGGGGAGCTGTTTTTT,CASSLMASADGELFF
-,TRBJ2-7,14,once,TRBV4-2,TGTGCCAGCAGCGAAGCAGGGCTTCCCTACGAGCAGTACTTC,CASSEAGLPYEQYF
TRBD2,TRBJ2-7,16,-,TRBV27,TGTGCCAGCAGAGCGACTAGCGGGAGCATTATCTACGAGCAGTACTTC,CASRATSGSIIYEQYF
-,TRBJ1-2,14,-,TRBV4-3,TGCGCCAGCAGCCAAGACAGGACAAACTATGGCTACACCTTC,CASSQDRTNYGYTF
TRBD2,TRBJ2-2,17,-,TRBV9,TGTGCCAGCAGCGTAGCAGGGCTAGCGGGAGGGCCTGGGGAGCTGTTTTTT,CASSVAGLAGGPGELFF
TRBD1,TRBJ2-2,16,-,TRBV7-2,TGTGCCAGCAGCCCACGACAGGGGGCGGGCACCGGGGAGCTGTTTTTT,CASSPRQGAGTGELFF
-,TRBJ2-1,18,-,TRBV19,TGTGCCAGTAGTATAGATCTTGAGACAGTTTCCCCCCACAATGAGCAGTTCTTC,CASSIDLETVSPHNEQFF
-,TRBJ1-6,15,-,TRBV4-3,TGCGCCAGCAGCCAAGACGGGTTGGGGTCCTCACCCCTCCACTTT,CASSQDGLGSSPLHF
-,TRBJ2-5,14,-,TRBV7-9,TGTGCCAGCAGCTTATTAGGCGGCCAAGAGACCCAGTACTTC,CASSLLGGQETQYF
TRBD2,TRBJ2-1,17,-,TRBV5-8,TGTGCCAGCAGAAATGGAGGGCTAGCGGGAGGGAGGGATGAGCAGTTCTTC,CASRNGGLAGGRDEQFF
TRBD2,TRBJ2-3,15,-,TRBV27,TGTGCCAGCAGTTTCTGGGGGAGGGCGTCAGATACGCAGTATTTT,CASSFWGRASDTQYF
TRBD1,TRBJ2-1,16,-,TRBV27,TGTGCCAGCAGTCCCCCTGACAGGGGGAACAAGCGTGAGCAGTTCTTC,CASSPPDRGNKREQFF
-,TRBJ2-7,14,-,TRBV7-9,TGTGCCAGCAGCTTGGTAGAGACAGCCTACGAGCAGTACTTC,CASSLVETAYEQYF
-,TRBJ1-1,12,-,TRBV27,TGTGCCAGCAGGTTGGGGAACACTGAAGCTTTCTTT,CASRLGNTEAFF
-,TRBJ1-5,13,-,TRBV15,TGTGCCACCCGCGGGGGGCACGGTCAGCCCCAGCATTTT,CATRGGHGQPQHF
TRBD2,TRBJ2-2,15,-,TRBV4-1,TGCGCCAGCAGCCCCCGGACTAGCTACACCGGGGAGCTGTTTTTT,CASSPRTSYTGELFF
-,TRBJ2-7,17,-,TRBV6-4,TGTGCCAGCAGTGATCTGTCCGGGACCGACTTCCCCTACGAGCAGTACTTC,CASSDLSGTDFPYEQYF